These T cell receptor beta chains were read from a single sample in a study of blood T cell repertoires in COVID-19. The method was immunoSEQ multiplex PCR; TCRdb's version includes in-frame clones alone and lacks a portion of them. The table records some 490,000 clones, roughly nine tenths of them present only once. The material sequenced was PBMCs or T cells enriched from blood (not recorded which). The receptors originated from a woman in her sixties who had recovered from COVID-19. Each CDR3 is given with its conserved first and last residue. D genes are given only for firm matches. Clone size is shown for a subset of rows, as once, few, many or a class of expanded clone.

j_call | d_call | clone_size | v_call | cdr3_nt | cdr3_aa
TRBJ1-1 | TRBD1 | NA | TRBV27 | TGTGCCAGCAGTTTTCGACAGGGTGCTGAAGCTTTCTTT | CASSFRQGAEAFF
TRBJ1-4 | NA | once | TRBV5-8 | TGTGCCAGCAGCTTGGTCACGGGGGCAACTAATGAAAAACTGTTTTTT | CASSLVTGATNEKLFF
TRBJ1-1 | NA | NA | TRBV19 | TGTGCCAGTAGTATTAGCAGGGGGAACACTGAAGCTTTCTTT | CASSISRGNTEAFF
TRBJ1-5 | TRBD1 | NA | TRBV24-1 | TGTGCCACCAGTGATGCCGGGACAGGTCCCCCCCAGCATTTT | CATSDAGTGPPQHF
TRBJ2-5 | NA | NA | TRBV5-6 | TGTGCCAGCAGCTTGTTCCCCTTGGGGCAGTCGGAGACCCAGTACTTC | CASSLFPLGQSETQYF
TRBJ2-3 | TRBD1 | NA | TRBV19 | TGTGCCAGTAGTAGCTTCCTCGGCAGGGGGCGATCCGATGGCACAGATACGCAGTATTTT | CASSSFLGRGRSDGTDTQYF
TRBJ1-4 | TRBD1 | NA | TRBV5-1 | TGCGCCAGCAGCAGTACAGGGGCAACTAATGAAAAACTGTTTTTT | CASSSTGATNEKLFF
TRBJ1-1 | TRBD1 | NA | TRBV5-1 | TGCGCCAGCGGGACAGGGAGCACTGAAGCTTTCTTT | CASGTGSTEAFF
TRBJ2-3 | TRBD2 | NA | TRBV15 | TGTGCCACCAGTCTAGCGGGGGTTAGAGATACGCAGTATTTT | CATSLAGVRDTQYF
TRBJ2-7 | TRBD2 | NA | TRBV13 | TGTGCCAGCAGGTCCCGGGGGGTCCGCGAGCAGTACTTC | CASRSRGVREQYF
TRBJ1-5 | NA | few | TRBV19 | TGTGCCAGTAGTATGGGGGGGTCATCAAGGCCCCAGCATTTT | CASSMGGSSRPQHF
TRBJ1-1 | TRBD1 | NA | TRBV10-3 | TGTGCCATCAGTGAGCGATCGACAGGGGGTAGGACTGAAGCTTTCTTT | CAISERSTGGRTEAFF
TRBJ2-5 | NA | NA | TRBV5-1 | TGCGCCAGCAGCGTAGGACACCTCGGCCCCCAAGAGACCCAGTACTTC | CASSVGHLGPQETQYF
TRBJ1-1 | TRBD1 | NA | TRBV7-2 | TGTGCCAGCAGCTTGAACAGGGGGCCCGGGGACACTGAAGCTTTCTTT | CASSLNRGPGDTEAFF
TRBJ2-7 | NA | NA | TRBV5-5 | TGTGCCAGCAGCTCATACAACGAGCAGTACTTC | CASSSYNEQYF
TRBJ2-2 | NA | NA | TRBV2 | TGTGCCAGCAGGGTCAGCGGGGAGCTGTTTTTT | CASRVSGELFF
TRBJ2-2 | NA | NA | TRBV5-1 | TGCGCCAGCAGCTTGGAGGGGGGACAGCCGAACACCGGGGAGCTGTTTTTT | CASSLEGGQPNTGELFF
TRBJ1-2 | TRBD1 | few | TRBV24-1 | TGTGCCACCAGTGATCCGGGACAGGGAGGGTATGGCTACACCTTC | CATSDPGQGGYGYTF
TRBJ2-1 | TRBD2 | NA | TRBV10-3 | TGTGCCATCAGTGAGTCCTGGACTAGCGGGGGTTACAATGAGCAGTTCTTC | CAISESWTSGGYNEQFF
TRBJ2-3 | TRBD2 | NA | TRBV7-2 | TGTGCCAGCAGCTTACAGGGAGGGTTCGCAGATACGCAGTATTTT | CASSLQGGFADTQYF
TRBJ1-5 | NA | NA | TRBV19 | TGTGCCAGTAGTTCCGGGAGTTATAGCAATCAGCCCCAGCATTTT | CASSSGSYSNQPQHF